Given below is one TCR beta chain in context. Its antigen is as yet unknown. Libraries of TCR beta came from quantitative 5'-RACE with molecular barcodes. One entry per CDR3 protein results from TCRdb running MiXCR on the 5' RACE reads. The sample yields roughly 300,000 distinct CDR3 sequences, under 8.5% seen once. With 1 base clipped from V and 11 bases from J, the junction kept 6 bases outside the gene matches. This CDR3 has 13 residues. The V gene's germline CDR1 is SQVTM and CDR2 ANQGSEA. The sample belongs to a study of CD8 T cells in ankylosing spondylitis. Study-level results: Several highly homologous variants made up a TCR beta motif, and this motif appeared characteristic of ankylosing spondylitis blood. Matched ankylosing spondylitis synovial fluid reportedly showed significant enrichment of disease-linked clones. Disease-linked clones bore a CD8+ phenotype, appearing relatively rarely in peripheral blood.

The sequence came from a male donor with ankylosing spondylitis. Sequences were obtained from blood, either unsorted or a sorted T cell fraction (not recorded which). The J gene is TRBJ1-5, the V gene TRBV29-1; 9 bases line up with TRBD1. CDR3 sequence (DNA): TGCAGCGTTGAAGGACAGGGGGATACGGCCCAGCATTTT. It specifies CSVEGQGDTAQHF. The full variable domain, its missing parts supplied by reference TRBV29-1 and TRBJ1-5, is SAVISQKPSRDICQRGTSLTIQCQVDSQVTMMFWYRQQPGQSLTLIATANQGSEATYESGFVIDKFPISRPNLTFSTLTVSNMSPEDSSIYLCSVEGQGDTAQHFGDGTRLSIL.